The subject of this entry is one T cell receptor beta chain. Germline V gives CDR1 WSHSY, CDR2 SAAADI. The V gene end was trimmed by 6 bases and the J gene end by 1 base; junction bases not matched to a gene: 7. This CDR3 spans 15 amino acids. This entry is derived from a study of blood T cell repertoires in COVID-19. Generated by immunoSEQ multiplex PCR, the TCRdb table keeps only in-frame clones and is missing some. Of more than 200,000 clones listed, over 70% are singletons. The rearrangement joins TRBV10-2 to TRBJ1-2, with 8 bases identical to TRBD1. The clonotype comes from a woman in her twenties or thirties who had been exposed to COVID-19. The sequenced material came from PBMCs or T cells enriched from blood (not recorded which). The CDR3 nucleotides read TGCGCCAGCAGAGGGCAGGGGGCAAGTAACTATGGCTACACCTTC. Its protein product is CASRGQGASNYGYTF.